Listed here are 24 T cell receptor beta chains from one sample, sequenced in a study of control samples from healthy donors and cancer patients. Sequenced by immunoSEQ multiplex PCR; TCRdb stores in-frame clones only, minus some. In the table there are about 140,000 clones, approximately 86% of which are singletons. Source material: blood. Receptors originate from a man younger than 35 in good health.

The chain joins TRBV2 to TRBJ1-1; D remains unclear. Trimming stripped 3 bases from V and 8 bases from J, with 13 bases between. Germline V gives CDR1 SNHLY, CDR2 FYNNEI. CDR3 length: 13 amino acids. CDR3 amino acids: CASSENSGEEAFF. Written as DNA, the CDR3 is TGTGCCAGCAGTGAGAACTCCGGGGAGGAAGCTTTCTTT.

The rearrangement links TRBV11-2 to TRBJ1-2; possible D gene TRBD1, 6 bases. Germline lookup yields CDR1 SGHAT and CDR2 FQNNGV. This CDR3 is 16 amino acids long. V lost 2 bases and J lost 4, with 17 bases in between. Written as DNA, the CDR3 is TGTGCCAGCAGCTTAATCGGAGGACAGCGAGCCTATGGCTACACCTTC. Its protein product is CASSLIGGQRAYGYTF. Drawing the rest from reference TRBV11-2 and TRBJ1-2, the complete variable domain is EAGVAQSPRYKIIEKRQSVAFWCNPISGHATLYWYQQILGQGPKLLIQFQNNGVVDDSQLPKDRFSAERLKGVDSTLKIQPAKLEDSAVYLCASSLIGGQRAYGYTFGSGTRLTVV.

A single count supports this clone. This chain's CDR3 is CASSHRGNQPQHF. CDR3 DNA: TGCGCCAGCAGTCACAGGGGCAATCAGCCCCAGCATTTT. The chain employs TRBV23-1 and TRBJ1-5, with D perhaps matching TRBD1 (5 bases). TRBV23-1 is treated as an ORF (open reading frame) with a function not yet certain. V dropped 3 bases and J dropped 2 bases, with 5 bases sitting between them. This CDR3 spans 13 amino acids.

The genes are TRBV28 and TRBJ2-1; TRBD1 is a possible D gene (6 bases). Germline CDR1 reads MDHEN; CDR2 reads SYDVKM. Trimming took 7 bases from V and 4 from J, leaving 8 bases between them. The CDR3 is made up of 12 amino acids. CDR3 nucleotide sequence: TGTGCCAGCATCGGGACATACAATGAGCAGTTCTTC. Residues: CASIGTYNEQFF.

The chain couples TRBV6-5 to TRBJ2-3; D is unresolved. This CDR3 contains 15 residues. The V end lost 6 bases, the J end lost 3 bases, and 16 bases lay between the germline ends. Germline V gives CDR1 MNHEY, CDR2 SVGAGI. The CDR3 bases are TGTGCCAGCAGCCCCCCCGTTGGACGGACAGATACGCAGTATTTT. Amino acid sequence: CASSPPVGRTDTQYF.

CDR3 in DNA: TGTGCCAGTAGTATCGACAGCTCCTCCTACGAGCAGTACTTC. It translates to CASSIDSSSYEQYF. The chain combines TRBV19 with TRBJ2-7; D may be TRBD1 (5 bases). The V end lost 3 bases, the J end lost 0 bases, and 9 bases lay between the germline ends. Germline lookup yields CDR1 LNHDA and CDR2 SQIVND (reference sequence). This CDR3 has 14 amino acids.

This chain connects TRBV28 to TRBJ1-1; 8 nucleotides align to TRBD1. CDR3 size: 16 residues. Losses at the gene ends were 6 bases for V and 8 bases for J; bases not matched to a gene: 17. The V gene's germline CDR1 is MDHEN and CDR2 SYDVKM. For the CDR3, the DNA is TGTGCCAGCAGCCGGGGGGGACCGGGACAGGAGACGGAAGCTTTCTTT. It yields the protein CASSRGGPGQETEAFF. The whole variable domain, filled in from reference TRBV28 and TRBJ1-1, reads DVKVTQSSRYLVKRTGEKVFLECVQDMDHENMFWYRQDPGLGLRLIYFSYDVKMKEKGDIPEGYSVSREKKERFSLILESASTNQTSMYLCASSRGGPGQETEAFFGQGTRLTVV.

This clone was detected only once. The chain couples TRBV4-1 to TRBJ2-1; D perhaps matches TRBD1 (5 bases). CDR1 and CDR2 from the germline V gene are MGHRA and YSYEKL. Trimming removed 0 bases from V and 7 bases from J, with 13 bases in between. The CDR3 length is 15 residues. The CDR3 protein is CASSQEPGPPNEQFF. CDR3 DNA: TGCGCCAGCAGCCAAGAGCCAGGGCCCCCAAATGAGCAGTTCTTC.

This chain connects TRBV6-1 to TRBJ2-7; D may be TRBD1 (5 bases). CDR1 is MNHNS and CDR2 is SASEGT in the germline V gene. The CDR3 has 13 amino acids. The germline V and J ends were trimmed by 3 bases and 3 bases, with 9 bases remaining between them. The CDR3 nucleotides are TGTGCCAGCAGTGATCTGGACATCTACGAGCAGTACTTC. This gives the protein CASSDLDIYEQYF.

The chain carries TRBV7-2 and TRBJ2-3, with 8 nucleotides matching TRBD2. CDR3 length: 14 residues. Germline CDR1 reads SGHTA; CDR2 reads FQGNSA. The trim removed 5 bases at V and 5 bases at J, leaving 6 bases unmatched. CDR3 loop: CASSEPGLEDTQYF. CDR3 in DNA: TGTGCCAGCAGCGAGCCGGGACTAGAAGATACGCAGTATTTT.

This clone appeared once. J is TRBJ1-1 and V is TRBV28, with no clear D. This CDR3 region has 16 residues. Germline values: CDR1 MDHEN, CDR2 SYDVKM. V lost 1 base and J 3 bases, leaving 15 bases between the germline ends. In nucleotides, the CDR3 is TGTGCCAGCAGTTTATTTCGGGTCGGGGTAGACACTGAAGCTTTCTTT. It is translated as CASSLFRVGVDTEAFF.

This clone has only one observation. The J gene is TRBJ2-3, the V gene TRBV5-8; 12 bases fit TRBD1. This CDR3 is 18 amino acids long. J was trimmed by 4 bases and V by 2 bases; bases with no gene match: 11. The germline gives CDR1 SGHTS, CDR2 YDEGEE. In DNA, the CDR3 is TGTGCCAGCAGCTTTTCCCTGACCGGGACAGGGGGCGCAGATACGCAGTATTTT. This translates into CASSFSLTGTGGADTQYF.

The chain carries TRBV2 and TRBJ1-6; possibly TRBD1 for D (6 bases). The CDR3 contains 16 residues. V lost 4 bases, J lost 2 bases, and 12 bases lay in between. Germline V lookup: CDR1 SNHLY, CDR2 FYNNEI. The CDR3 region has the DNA TGTGCCAGCAGTGGCAGGGGACCCACCTATAATTCACCCCTCCACTTT. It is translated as CASSGRGPTYNSPLHF.

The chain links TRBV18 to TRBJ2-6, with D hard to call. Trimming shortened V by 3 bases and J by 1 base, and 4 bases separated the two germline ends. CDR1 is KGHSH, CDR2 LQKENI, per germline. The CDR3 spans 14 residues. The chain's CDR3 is CASSPGSGANVLTF. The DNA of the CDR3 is TGTGCCAGCTCACCGGGGTCTGGGGCCAACGTCCTGACTTTC.

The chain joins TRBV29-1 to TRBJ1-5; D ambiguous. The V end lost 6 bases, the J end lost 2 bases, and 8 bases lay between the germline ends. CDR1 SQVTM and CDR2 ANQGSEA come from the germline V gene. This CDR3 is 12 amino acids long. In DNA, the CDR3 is TGCAGCGTCGCCAACGGCAATCAGCCCCAGCATTTT. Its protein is CSVANGNQPQHF.

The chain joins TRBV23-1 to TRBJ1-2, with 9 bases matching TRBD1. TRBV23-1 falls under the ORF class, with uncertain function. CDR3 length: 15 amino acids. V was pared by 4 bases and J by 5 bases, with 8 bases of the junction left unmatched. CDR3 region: CASSPTGGEGYGYTF. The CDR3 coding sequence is TGCGCCAGCAGTCCAACAGGGGGCGAAGGGTATGGCTACACCTTC.

The CDR3 spells CASSSTLASYGGPHEQFF. In DNA, the CDR3 is TGTGCCAGCAGCTCTACCCTAGCGTCATACGGGGGGCCCCATGAGCAGTTCTTC. The V gene is TRBV11-2, the J gene TRBJ2-1, with a possible D match to TRBD2 (7 bases). V dropped 4 bases and J dropped 8 bases, with 27 bases sitting between them. Germline loops: CDR1 SGHAT, CDR2 FQNNGV. CDR3 size: 18 residues.

CDR3 bases: TGTGCCACCAGCAGAGTTTGGCTAGCGGGGGGGAAACCCCAAGAGACCCAGTACTTC. Its translation is CATSRVWLAGGKPQETQYF. This chain uses TRBV15 with TRBJ2-5; TRBD2 agrees at 12 bases. This CDR3 comprises 19 residues. Unmatched junction bases numbered 10, after V lost 1 base and J lost 1 base. Germline lookup yields CDR1 LNHNV and CDR2 YYDKDF (reference sequence).

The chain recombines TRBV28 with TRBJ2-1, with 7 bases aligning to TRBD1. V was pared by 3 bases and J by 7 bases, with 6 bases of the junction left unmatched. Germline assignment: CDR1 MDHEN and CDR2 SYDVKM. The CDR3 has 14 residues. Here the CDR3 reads CASSFVGTDNEQFF. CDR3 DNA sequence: TGTGCCAGCAGTTTCGTTGGGACAGATAATGAGCAGTTCTTC.

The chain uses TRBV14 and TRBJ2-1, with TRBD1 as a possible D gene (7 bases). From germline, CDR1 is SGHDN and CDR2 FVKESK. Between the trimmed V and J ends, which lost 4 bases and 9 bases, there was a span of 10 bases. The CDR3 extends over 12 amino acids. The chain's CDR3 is CASSPGGIEQFF. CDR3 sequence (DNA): TGTGCCAGCAGCCCAGGGGGGATTGAGCAGTTCTTC.

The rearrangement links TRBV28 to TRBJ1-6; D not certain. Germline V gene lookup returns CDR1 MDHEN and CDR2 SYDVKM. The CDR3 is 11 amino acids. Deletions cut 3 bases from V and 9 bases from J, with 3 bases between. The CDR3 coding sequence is TGTGCCAGCAGTTTGCGTTCACCCCTCCACTTT. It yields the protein CASSLRSPLHF.

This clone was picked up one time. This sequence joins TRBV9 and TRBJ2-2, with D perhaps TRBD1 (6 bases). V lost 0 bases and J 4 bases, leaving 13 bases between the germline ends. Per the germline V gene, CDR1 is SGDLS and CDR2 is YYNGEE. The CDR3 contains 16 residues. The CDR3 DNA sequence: TGTGCCAGCAGCGTAGGGTCAGGGGCTGCCACCGGGGAGCTGTTTTTT. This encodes CASSVGSGAATGELFF.

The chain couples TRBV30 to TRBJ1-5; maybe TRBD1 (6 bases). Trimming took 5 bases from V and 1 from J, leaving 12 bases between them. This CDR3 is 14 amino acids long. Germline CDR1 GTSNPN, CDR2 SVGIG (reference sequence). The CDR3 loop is CAWDRGLSNQPQHF. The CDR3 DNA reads TGTGCCTGGGACCGGGGGCTGAGCAATCAGCCCCAGCATTTT.

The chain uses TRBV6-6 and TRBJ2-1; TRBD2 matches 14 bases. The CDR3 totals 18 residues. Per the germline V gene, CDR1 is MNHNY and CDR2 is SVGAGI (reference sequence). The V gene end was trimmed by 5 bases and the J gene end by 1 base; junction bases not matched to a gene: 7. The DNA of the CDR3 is TGTGCCAGCAGTCGGGGACTAGCGGGGGCAAAATCCTACAATGAGCAGTTCTTC. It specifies CASSRGLAGAKSYNEQFF.